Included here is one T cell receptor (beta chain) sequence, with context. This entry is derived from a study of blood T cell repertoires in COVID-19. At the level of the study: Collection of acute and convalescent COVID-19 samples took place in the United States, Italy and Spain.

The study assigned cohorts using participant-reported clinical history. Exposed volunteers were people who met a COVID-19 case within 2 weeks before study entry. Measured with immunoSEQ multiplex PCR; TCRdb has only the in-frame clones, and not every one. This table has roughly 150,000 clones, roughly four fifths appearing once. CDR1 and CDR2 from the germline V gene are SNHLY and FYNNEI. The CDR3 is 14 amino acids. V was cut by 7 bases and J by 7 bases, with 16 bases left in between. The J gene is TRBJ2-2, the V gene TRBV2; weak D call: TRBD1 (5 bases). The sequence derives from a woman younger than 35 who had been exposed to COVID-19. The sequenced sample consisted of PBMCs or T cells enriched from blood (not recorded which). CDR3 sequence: CASTEGAGIGELFF. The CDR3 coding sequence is TGTGCCAGCACCGAAGGGGCAGGGATCGGGGAGCTGTTTTTT.